The 4 T cell receptor beta chains below all came from one sample that was sequenced in a study of T cells in Graves' hyperthyroidism and ophthalmopathy. Amplification of TCR beta CDR3 regions used RNA as the template. Researchers ran a first-round RT-PCR on the TCR CDR3 using the HTBI primer set. TCRdb re-called the multiplex PCR reads with MiXCR, one entry per CDR3 protein. The data contain some 420,000 distinct CDR3 sequences, around 15% of them singletons. Sequences were obtained from blood. These receptors were taken from a woman in her late teens or twenties with Graves' hyperthyroidism.

CDR3 amino acids: CASSEGESTHEQYF. In DNA form, the CDR3 reads TGTGCCAGCAGTGAGGGGGAGTCGACCCACGAGCAGTACTTC. The chain employs TRBV27 and TRBJ2-7, with D perhaps matching TRBD1 (6 bases). Trimming cost V 5 bases and J 5 bases, with 16 bases left between them. The CDR3 sequence is 14 residues long. The germline V gene has CDR1 MNHEY and CDR2 SMNVEV (reference sequence).

This chain joins TRBV11-2 and TRBJ2-1; no definite D call. CDR1 and CDR2 from the germline V gene are SGHAT and FQNNGV. V was trimmed by 5 bases and J by 0 bases, leaving 14 bases between them. The CDR3 runs 16 residues. CDR3 loop: CASSLCGAHSYNEQFF. In nucleotides, the CDR3 is TGTGCCAGCAGCCTCTGCGGCGCACACTCCTACAATGAGCAGTTCTTC.

This clonotype was seen repeatedly, ten times or more. The CDR3: CATSRGTGLEQYF. CDR3 DNA sequence: TGTGCCACCAGCAGAGGAACTGGACTCGAGCAGTACTTC. The chain uses TRBV15 and TRBJ2-7, with a possible D match to TRBD2 (5 bases). Germline lookup yields CDR1 LNHNV and CDR2 YYDKDF (reference sequence). The V end lost 1 base, the J end lost 6 bases, and 10 bases lay between the germline ends. The CDR3 runs to 13 residues.

This clonotype was seen many times. The CDR3: CSVTRTANTGELFF. DNA of the CDR3: TGCAGCGTGACCAGGACAGCGAACACCGGGGAGCTGTTTTTT. The chain has TRBV29-1 and TRBJ2-2; D is perhaps TRBD1 (6 bases). The V gene's germline CDR1 is SQVTM and CDR2 ANQGSEA. V shed 6 bases and J shed 0 bases, with 11 bases lying between them. This CDR3 spans 14 amino acids.